Reported below is one T cell receptor (beta chain). The CDR3 covers 13 residues. Germline CDR1 is LGHDT and CDR2 is YNNKEL (reference sequence). The V end lost 2 bases, the J end lost 4 bases, and 8 bases lay between the germline ends. Participants were aged about 18 to 100 years from 20 to 30 US areas. This table comes from immunoSEQ multiplex PCR, and its TCRdb copy is limited to in-frame clones, with some not included. This sample yields more than 450,000 clones, of which about 90% are seen a single time; 0.7% belongs to the top ten. This record belongs to a study of blood T cell repertoires in COVID-19. Study in general: T cells, B-cell-depleted T cells, or PBMCs provided the cDNA or gDNA that served as material.

The clonotype originates from a woman aged 18-35 years who had recovered from COVID-19. The sequenced sample was PBMCs or T cells enriched from blood (not recorded which). The J gene is TRBJ2-5, the V gene TRBV3-1 (or the pseudogene TRBV3-2), with D possibly matching TRBD2 (6 bases). CDR3: CASSQMEGETQYF. CDR3 nucleotide sequence: TGTGCCAGCAGCCAAATGGAGGGAGAGACCCAGTACTTC.